Included here is one T cell receptor (beta chain) sequence, with context. Antigen specificity is unknown. This entry is derived from a study of identifying expanded T cells in peripheral blood. Study observations and caveats: Across healthy donors, higher total template counts meant significantly greater roughly two-week count variance.

Per the germline V gene, CDR1 is MNHEY and CDR2 is SVGAGI. CDR3 length: 15 amino acids. V gave up 0 bases and J gave up 2 bases, with 11 bases separating them. Measured with immunoSEQ multiplex PCR; TCRdb has only the in-frame clones, and not every one. Among over 70,000 clones listed, 88% were seen once. Collection occurred without any documented infections or immune events in donors. The sequence was collected from a person aged 18 to 70 in good health. This chain links TRBV6-5 with TRBJ2-7; D ambiguous. Input material: blood. The CDR3 coding sequence is TGTGCCAGCAGTTACTCCCGCGCAGCCGCCTACGAGCAGTACTTC. Protein: CASSYSRAAAYEQYF.